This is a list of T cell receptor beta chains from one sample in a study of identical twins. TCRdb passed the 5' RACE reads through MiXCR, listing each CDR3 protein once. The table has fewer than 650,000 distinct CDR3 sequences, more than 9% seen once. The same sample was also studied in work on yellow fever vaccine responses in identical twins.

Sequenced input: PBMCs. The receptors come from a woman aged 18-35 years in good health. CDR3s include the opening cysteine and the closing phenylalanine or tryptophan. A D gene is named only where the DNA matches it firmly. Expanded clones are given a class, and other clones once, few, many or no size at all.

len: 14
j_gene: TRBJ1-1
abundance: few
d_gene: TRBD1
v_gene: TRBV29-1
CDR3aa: CSVVLTGAWGEAFF
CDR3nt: TGCAGCGTCGTTTTGACAGGGGCGTGGGGTGAAGCTTTCTTT

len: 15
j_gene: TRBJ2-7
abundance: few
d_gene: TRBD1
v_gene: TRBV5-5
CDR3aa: CASRLGQGVGYEQYF
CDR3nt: TGTGCCAGCAGGTTAGGGCAGGGGGTCGGGTACGAGCAGTACTTC

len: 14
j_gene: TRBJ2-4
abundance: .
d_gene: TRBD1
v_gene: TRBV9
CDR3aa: CASSRTGGENIQYF
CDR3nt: TGTGCCAGCAGTCGGACAGGGGGAGAAAACATTCAGTACTTC

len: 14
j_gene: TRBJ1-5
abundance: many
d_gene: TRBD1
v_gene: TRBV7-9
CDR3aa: CASSQDRADQPQHF
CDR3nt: TGTGCCAGCAGCCAAGACAGGGCCGATCAGCCCCAGCATTTT

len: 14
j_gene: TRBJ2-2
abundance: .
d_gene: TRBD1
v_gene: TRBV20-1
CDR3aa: CSARQGGYTGELFF
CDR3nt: TGCAGTGCCCGACAGGGTGGGTACACCGGGGAGCTGTTTTTT

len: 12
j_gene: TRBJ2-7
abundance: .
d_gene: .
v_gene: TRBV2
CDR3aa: CASSERSHEQYF
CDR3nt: TGTGCCAGCAGTGAAAGGTCCCACGAGCAGTACTTC

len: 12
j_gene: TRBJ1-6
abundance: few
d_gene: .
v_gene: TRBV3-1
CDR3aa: CASSQDFSPLHF
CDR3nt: TGTGCCAGCAGCCAAGATTTTTCACCCCTCCACTTT

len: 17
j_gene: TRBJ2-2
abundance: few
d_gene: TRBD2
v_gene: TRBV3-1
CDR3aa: CASSQAIAGGPAGELFF
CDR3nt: TGTGCCAGCAGCCAAGCTATAGCGGGGGGGCCCGCCGGGGAGCTGTTTTTT

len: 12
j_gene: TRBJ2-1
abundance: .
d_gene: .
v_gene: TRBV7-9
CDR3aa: CASSTGLWEQFF
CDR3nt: TGTGCCAGCAGCACGGGACTTTGGGAGCAGTTCTTC

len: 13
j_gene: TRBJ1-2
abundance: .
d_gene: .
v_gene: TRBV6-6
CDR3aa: CASNPDRGSGYTF
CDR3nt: TGTGCCAGCAACCCTGATAGGGGCTCCGGCTACACCTTC

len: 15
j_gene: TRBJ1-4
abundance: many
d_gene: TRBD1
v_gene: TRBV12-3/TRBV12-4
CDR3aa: CASSQGGQANEKLFF
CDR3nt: TGTGCCAGCAGCCAGGGGGGCCAGGCTAATGAAAAACTGTTTTTT

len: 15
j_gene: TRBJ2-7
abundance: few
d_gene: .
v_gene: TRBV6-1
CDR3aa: CASSPRQTYSYEQYF
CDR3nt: TGTGCCAGCAGTCCCCGACAGACTTATAGTTACGAGCAGTACTTC

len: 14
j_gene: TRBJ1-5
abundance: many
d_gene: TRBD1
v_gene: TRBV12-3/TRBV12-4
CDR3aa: CASSYTGGTQPQHF
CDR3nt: TGTGCCAGCAGTTATACAGGGGGAACCCAGCCCCAGCATTTT

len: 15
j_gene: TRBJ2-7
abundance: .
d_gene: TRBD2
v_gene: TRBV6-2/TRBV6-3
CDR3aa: CASSKGLASSYEQYF
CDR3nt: TGTGCCAGCAGTAAGGGACTAGCGTCCTCCTACGAGCAGTACTTC

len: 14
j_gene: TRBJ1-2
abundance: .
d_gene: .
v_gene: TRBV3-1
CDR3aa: CASSQADFGPGYTF
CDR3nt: TGTGCCAGCAGCCAGGCTGACTTCGGACCTGGCTACACCTTC

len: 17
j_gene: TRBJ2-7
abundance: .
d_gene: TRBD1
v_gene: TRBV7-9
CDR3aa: CASSSGQGASPAYEQYF
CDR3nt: TGTGCCAGCAGCTCCGGACAGGGGGCGAGTCCGGCCTACGAGCAGTACTTC

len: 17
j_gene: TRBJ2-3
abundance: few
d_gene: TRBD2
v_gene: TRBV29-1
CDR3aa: CSGSGVGTSGRTDTQYF
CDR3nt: TGCAGCGGGTCGGGAGTGGGGACTAGCGGGAGGACAGATACGCAGTATTTT

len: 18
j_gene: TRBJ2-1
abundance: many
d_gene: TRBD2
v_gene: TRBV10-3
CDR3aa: CAISESVSGISSYNEQFF
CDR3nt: TGTGCCATCAGTGAGTCGGTTAGCGGGATAAGCTCCTACAATGAGCAGTTCTTC

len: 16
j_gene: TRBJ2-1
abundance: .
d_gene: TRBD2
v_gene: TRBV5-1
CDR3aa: CASSLGSSGVLNEQFF
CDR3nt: TGCGCCAGCAGCTTGGGTTCTAGCGGGGTGTTGAATGAGCAGTTCTTC

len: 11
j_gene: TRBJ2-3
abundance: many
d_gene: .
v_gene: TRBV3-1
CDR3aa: CASRDTDTQYF
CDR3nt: TGTGCCAGCAGAGACACAGATACGCAGTATTTT

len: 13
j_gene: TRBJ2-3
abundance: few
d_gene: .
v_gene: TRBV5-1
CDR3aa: CASRGIDLDTQYF
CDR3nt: TGCGCCAGCCGGGGTATTGATTTGGATACGCAGTATTTT

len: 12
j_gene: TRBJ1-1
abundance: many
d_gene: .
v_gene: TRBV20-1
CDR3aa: CSAREWNTEAFF
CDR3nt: TGCAGTGCTAGAGAATGGAACACTGAAGCTTTCTTT

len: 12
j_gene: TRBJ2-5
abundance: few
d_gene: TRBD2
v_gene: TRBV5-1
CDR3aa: CATAGDMGTQYF
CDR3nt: TGCGCCACCGCGGGAGACATGGGGACCCAGTACTTC

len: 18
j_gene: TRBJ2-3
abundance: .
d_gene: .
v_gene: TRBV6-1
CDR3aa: CASREKEFGGVGTDTQYF
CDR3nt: TGTGCCAGCAGAGAAAAAGAGTTCGGGGGCGTAGGCACAGATACGCAGTATTTT

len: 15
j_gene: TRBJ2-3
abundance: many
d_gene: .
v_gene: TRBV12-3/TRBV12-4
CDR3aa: CASSLMAPPSNTQYF
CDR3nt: TGTGCCAGCAGTTTAATGGCACCCCCATCGAATACGCAGTATTTT

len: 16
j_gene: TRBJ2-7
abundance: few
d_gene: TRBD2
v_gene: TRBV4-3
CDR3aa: CASSQDLRLAGYEQYF
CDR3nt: TGCGCCAGCAGCCAAGATCTGCGGCTAGCGGGCTACGAGCAGTACTTC

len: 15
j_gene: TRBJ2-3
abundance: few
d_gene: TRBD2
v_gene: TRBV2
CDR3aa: CASSHRSTSGNTQYF
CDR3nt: TGTGCCAGCAGCCACCGTAGCACTAGCGGGAATACGCAGTATTTT

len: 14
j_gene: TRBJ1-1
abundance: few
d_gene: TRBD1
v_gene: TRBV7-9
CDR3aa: CASSMTTGGTEAFF
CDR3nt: TGTGCCAGCAGCATGACGACAGGGGGTACTGAAGCTTTCTTT

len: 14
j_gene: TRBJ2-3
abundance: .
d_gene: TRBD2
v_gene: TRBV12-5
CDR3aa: CASALAGGADTQYF
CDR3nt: TGTGCTAGTGCCTTAGCGGGGGGCGCAGATACGCAGTATTTT

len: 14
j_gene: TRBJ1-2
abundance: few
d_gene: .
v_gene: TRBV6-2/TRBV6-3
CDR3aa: CASSYGGEANGYTF
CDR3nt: TGTGCCAGCAGTTATGGGGGAGAGGCGAATGGCTACACCTTC

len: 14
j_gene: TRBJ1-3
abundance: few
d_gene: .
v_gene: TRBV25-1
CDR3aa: CASSDPGSGNTIYF
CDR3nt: TGTGCCAGCAGTGATCCGGGCTCTGGAAACACCATATATTTT

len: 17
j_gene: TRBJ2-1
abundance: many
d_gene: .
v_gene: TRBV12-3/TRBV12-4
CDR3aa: CASSLALGAGSYNEQFF
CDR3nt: TGTGCCAGCAGTTTAGCGCTGGGGGCTGGGTCCTACAATGAGCAGTTCTTC

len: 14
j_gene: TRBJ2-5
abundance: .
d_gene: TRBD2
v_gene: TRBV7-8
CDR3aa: CASLGTSAGETQYF
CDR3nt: TGTGCCAGCTTAGGGACTAGCGCGGGGGAGACCCAGTACTTC

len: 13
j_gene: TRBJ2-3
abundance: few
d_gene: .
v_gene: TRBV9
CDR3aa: CASSVVSPDTQYF
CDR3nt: TGTGCCAGCAGCGTAGTTAGCCCCGATACGCAGTATTTT

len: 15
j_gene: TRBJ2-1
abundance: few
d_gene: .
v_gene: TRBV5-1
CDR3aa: CASSLEIAEHNEQFF
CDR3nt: TGCGCCAGCAGCTTGGAGATTGCGGAGCACAATGAGCAGTTCTTC

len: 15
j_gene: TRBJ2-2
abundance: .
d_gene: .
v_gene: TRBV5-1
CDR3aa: CASSTGPSNTGELFF
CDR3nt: TGCGCCAGCAGCACGGGACCCTCGAACACCGGGGAGCTGTTTTTT

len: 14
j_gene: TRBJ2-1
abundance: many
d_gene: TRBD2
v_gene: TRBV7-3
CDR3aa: CASSLSGGNNEQFF
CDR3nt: TGTGCCAGCAGCTTATCCGGGGGGAACAATGAGCAGTTCTTC

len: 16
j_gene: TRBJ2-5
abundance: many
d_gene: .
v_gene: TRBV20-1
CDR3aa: CSARPLELGGRETQYF
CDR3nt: TGCAGTGCTAGGCCCTTAGAGTTGGGGGGTCGAGAGACCCAGTACTTC

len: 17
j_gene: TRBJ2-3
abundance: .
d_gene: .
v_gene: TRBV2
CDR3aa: CASSDEGLGLSRDTQYF
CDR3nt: TGTGCCAGCAGTGATGAAGGGTTAGGCCTCAGTCGGGATACGCAGTATTTT

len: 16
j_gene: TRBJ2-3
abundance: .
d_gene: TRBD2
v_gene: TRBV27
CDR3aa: CASSGGLAVSTDTQYF
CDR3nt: TGTGCCAGCAGTGGAGGACTAGCGGTGAGCACAGATACGCAGTATTTT

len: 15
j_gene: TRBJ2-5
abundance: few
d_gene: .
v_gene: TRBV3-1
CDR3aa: CASSDDGSYQETQYF
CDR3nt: TGTGCCAGCAGCGACGACGGATCGTACCAAGAGACCCAGTACTTC

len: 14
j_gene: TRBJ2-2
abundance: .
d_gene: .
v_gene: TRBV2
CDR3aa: CASSDATNTGELFF
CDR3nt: TGTGCCAGCAGTGACGCCACGAACACCGGGGAGCTGTTTTTT

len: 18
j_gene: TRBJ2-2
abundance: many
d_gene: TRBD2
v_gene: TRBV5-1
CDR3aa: CASSLTYPGLADTGELFF
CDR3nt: TGCGCCAGCAGCTTGACTTACCCGGGACTAGCGGACACCGGGGAGCTGTTTTTT

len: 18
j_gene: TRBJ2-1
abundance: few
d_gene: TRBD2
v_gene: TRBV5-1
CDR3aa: CASSLLAGGLQDYNEQFF
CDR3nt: TGCGCCAGCAGCTTGCTAGCGGGGGGGCTTCAGGACTACAATGAGCAGTTCTTC

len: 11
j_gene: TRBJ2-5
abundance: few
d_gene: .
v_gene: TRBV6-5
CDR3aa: CASGPEETQYF
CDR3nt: TGTGCCAGCGGGCCAGAAGAGACCCAGTACTTC

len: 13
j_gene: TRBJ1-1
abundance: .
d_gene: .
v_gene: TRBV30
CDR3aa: CAWSVLGLTEAFF
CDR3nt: TGTGCCTGGAGTGTACTAGGGCTTACTGAAGCTTTCTTT

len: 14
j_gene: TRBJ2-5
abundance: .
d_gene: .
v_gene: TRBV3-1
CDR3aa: CASSHILGKETQYF
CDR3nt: TGTGCCAGCAGCCATATCCTGGGGAAAGAGACCCAGTACTTC

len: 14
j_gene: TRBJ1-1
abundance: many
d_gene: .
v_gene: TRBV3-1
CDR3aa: CASSDHRVATEAFF
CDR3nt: TGTGCCAGCAGCGACCACAGGGTGGCCACTGAAGCTTTCTTT

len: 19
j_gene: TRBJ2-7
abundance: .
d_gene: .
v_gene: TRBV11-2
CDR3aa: CASSLDRVWGRDISNEQYF
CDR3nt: TGTGCCAGCAGCTTAGATCGTGTCTGGGGCAGGGACATCTCTAACGAGCAGTACTTC

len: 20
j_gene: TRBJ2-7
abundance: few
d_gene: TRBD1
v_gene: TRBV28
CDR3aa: CASSSKKPGQGAFSSYEQYF
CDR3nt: TGTGCCAGCAGTTCAAAAAAACCGGGACAGGGGGCCTTTAGCTCCTACGAGCAGTACTTC